By sample fraction, the clone carrying this T cell receptor (beta chain) is large. This entry is derived from a study of circulating CD8 cells and anti-PD-1 response in melanoma. The germline CDR1 and CDR2 sequences are SGHAT and FQDESV (reference sequence). This CDR3 region has 13 residues. The V end lost 2 bases, the J end lost 4 bases, and 9 bases lay between the germline ends. Using about 15 ng of total RNA, TCR libraries were made with the QIAseq Immune Repertoire TCR panel. TCRdb re-called the reads with MiXCR, one entry per CDR3 protein. This table has some 760 distinct CDR3 sequences, approximately 6.5% appearing once. Sorting of live CD3+CD8+TCRalphabeta+ cells by PD-1 and/or TIGIT gave four subsets.

The TCR comes from a human donor with melanoma. The sequenced sample was CD8+ T cells from PBMCs, obtained at baseline or after one month of anti-PD-1 therapy (not recorded which). The chain carries TRBV11-1 and TRBJ2-7, with D perhaps matching TRBD2 (6 bases). The CDR3 bases are TGTGCCAGCAGCTTATTTGGGGGGTACGAGCAGTACTTC. It is translated as CASSLFGGYEQYF.